The rows below give T cell receptor beta chains drawn from one sample of a study of cytomegalovirus exposure and HLA in healthy donors. Sequencing used immunoSEQ multiplex PCR; TCRdb keeps in-frame clones, though not all of them. The sample contains about 170,000 clones, approximately 71% of which appear only once. Sequenced: PBMCs. The receptors were gathered from a woman aged 18-29 years in good health and CMV-seropositive. Each CDR3 is given with its conserved first and last residue. Each record gives: clone size, J gene, V gene, CDR3 protein. Clone size is stated in some rows and not others, as once, few, many or a class when expanded.

once,TRBJ2-7,TRBV5-6,CASSLRSTGLAYEQYF
NA,TRBJ2-3,TRBV30,CAWRRTGEEDTQYF
NA,TRBJ1-1,TRBV4-3,CASSQEPPGHPTEAFF
NA,TRBJ2-4,TRBV13,CASSWRGENIQYF
NA,TRBJ2-2,TRBV7-2,CASSSTGVTGELFF
NA,TRBJ1-4,TRBV6-1,CASTGGTTNEKLFF
NA,NA,TRBV6-4,CASSDSGTGGDEQYF
NA,TRBJ2-2,TRBV28,CASSASGTSLGRGELFF
NA,TRBJ1-5,TRBV30,CAWSMTGTNQPQHF
NA,TRBJ1-5,TRBV5-1,CASSLEGQKNQPQHF